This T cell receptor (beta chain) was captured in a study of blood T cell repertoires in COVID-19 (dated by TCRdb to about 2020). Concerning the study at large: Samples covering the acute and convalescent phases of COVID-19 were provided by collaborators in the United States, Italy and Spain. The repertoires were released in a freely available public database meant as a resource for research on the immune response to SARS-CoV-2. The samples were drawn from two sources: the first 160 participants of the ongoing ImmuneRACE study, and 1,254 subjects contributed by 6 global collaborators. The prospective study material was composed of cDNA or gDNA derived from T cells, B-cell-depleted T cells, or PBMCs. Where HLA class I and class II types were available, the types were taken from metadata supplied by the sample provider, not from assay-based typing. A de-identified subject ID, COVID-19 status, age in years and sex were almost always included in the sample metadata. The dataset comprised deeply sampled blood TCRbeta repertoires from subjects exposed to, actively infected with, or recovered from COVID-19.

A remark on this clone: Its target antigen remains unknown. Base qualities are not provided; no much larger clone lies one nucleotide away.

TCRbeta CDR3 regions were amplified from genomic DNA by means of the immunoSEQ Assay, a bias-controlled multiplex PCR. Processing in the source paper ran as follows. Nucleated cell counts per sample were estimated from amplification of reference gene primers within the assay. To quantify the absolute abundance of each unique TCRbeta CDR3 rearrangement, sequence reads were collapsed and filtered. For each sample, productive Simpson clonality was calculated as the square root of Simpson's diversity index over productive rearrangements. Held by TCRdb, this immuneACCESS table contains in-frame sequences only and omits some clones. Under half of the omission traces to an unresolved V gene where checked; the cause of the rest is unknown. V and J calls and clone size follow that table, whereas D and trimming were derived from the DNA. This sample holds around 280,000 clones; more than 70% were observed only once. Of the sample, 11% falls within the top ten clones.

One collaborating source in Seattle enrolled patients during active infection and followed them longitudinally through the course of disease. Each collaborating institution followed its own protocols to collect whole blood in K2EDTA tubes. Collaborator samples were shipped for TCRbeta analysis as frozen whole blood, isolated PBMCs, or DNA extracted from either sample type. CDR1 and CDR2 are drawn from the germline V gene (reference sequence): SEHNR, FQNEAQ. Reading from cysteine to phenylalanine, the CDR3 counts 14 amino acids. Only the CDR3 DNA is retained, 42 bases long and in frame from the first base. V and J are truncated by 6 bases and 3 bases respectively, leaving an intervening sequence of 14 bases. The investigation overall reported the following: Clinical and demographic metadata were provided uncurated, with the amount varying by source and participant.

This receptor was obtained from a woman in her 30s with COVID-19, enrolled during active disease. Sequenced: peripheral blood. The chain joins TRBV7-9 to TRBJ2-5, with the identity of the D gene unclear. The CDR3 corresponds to CASSNVVLEETQYF. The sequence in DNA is TGTGCCAGCAGTAACGTAGTGCTGGAAGAGACCCAGTACTTC.